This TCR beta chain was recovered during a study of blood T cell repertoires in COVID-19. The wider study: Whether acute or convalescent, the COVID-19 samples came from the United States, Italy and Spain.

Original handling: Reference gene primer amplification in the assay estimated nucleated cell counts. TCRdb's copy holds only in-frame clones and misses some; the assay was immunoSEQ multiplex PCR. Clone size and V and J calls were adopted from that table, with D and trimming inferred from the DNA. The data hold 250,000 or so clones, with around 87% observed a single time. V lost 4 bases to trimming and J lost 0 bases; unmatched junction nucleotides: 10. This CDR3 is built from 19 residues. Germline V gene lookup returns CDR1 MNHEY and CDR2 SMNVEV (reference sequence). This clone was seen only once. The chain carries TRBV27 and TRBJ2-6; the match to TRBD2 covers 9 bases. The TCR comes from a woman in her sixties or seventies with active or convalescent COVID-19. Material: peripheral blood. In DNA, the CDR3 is TGTGCCAGCAGTTCCCTAACGCGGGGGGGTCTCTCTGGGGCCAACGTCCTGACTTTC. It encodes CASSSLTRGGLSGANVLTF.